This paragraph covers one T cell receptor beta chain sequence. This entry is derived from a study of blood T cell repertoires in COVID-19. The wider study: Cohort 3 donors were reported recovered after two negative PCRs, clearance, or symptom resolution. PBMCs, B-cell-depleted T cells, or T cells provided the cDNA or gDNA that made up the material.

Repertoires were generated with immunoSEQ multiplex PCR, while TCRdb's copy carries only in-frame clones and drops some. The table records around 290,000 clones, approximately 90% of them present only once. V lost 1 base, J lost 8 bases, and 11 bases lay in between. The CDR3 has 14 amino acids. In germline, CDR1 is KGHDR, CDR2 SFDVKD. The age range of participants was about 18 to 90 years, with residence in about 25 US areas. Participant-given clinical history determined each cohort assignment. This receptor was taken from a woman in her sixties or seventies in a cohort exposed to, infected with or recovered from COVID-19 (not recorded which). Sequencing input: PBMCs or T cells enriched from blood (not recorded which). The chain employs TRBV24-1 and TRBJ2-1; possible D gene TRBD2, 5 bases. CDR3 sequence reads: CATSDFRISDEQFF. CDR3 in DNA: TGTGCCACCAGTGATTTTCGGATTAGCGATGAGCAGTTCTTC.